This passage covers 29 T cell receptor beta chains from one sample sequenced in a study of blood T cell repertoires in COVID-19. Libraries were prepared by immunoSEQ multiplex PCR; TCRdb keeps only in-frame clonotypes and omits some of them. The table lists hundreds of thousands of clones, 75% to 90% of them singletons. The source material was peripheral blood. The receptors here all came from a man aged 35 to 55 with acute or convalescent COVID-19.

V usage is TRBV11-3 and J usage is TRBJ2-3; D possibly corresponds to TRBD1 (6 bases). The germline V gene has CDR1 SGHNT and CDR2 YENEEA. Trimming left V 3 bases short and J 6 bases short, with 13 bases between. The CDR3 has 14 residues. The CDR3 protein is CASSFQGTIDTQYF. The CDR3 coding sequence is TGTGCCAGCAGCTTCCAGGGGACAATCGATACGCAGTATTTT.

The V gene is TRBV6-7, the J gene TRBJ2-1, with 9 bases aligning to TRBD2. TRBV6-7 is assigned to the ORF class and has an uncertain function. With 0 bases clipped from V and 0 bases from J, the junction kept 6 bases outside the gene matches. The CDR3 contains 18 residues. The CDR3 DNA reads TGTGCCAGCAGTTACTCAGGGGGGACTAGCTCCTCCTACAATGAGCAGTTCTTC. Encoded protein: CASSYSGGTSSSYNEQFF.

This clone was found a few times. The gene calls are TRBV11-2 and TRBJ2-3; 8 bases are shared with TRBD2. J gave up 4 bases and V 2 bases, and 5 bases lay outside the gene matches. Germline CDR1 is SGHAT and CDR2 is FQNNGV. CDR3 length equals 15 residues. The DNA of the CDR3 is TGTGCCAGCAGCTTAAATAGCGGGATATCAGATACGCAGTATTTT. It encodes CASSLNSGISDTQYF.

A single count supports this clone. The V and J genes are TRBV6-5 and TRBJ2-7; 7 nucleotides match TRBD1. This CDR3 has 15 residues. J gave up 3 bases and V 5 bases, and 10 bases lay outside the gene matches. The germline gives CDR1 MNHEY, CDR2 SVGAGI. CDR3 sequence: CASSLLGQVNYEQYF. The CDR3 DNA reads as TGTGCCAGCAGTCTCCTCGGACAGGTGAACTACGAGCAGTACTTC.

This clone was seen once. The genes are TRBV6-4 and TRBJ2-2; 7 nucleotides match TRBD2. The germline V gene encodes CDR1 MRHNA and CDR2 SNTAGT. The length of the CDR3 is 15 residues. J gave up 2 bases and V 5 bases, and 5 bases lay outside the gene matches. The CDR3 nucleotides are TGTGCCAGCAGTCGACTAGCCTCAAACACCGGGGAGCTGTTTTTT. Its protein is CASSRLASNTGELFF.

J is TRBJ2-4 and V is TRBV18; maybe TRBD2 (5 bases). The CDR3 has 14 amino acids. CDR1 is KGHSH and CDR2 is LQKENI in the germline V gene. Trimming pared 6 bases from V and 3 bases from J, leaving 12 bases between. The CDR3 bases are TGTGCCAGCTCTGGGGAGTCGGGCAAAAACATTCAGTACTTC. It encodes CASSGESGKNIQYF.

The chain joins TRBV6-5 to TRBJ1-6; a possible D gene is TRBD1 (5 bases). This CDR3 contains 14 residues. V lost 6 bases and J 5 bases, leaving 11 bases between the germline ends. Germline-derived CDR1 and CDR2 are MNHEY and SVGAGI. In DNA form, the CDR3 reads TGTGCCAGCAGACGGACGGACAATAATTCACCCCTCCACTTT. This sequence encodes CASRRTDNNSPLHF.

This chain uses TRBV5-8 with TRBJ2-5, with 11 bases aligning to TRBD2. Germline loops: CDR1 SGHTS, CDR2 YDEGEE. The CDR3 totals 18 residues. V shed 4 bases and J 1 base; nucleotides not matched to a gene: 12. Here the CDR3 DNA reads TGTGCCAGCAGCGGAACACCGGGACTAGCGGTATCCCAAGAGACCCAGTACTTC. This gives the protein CASSGTPGLAVSQETQYF.

V and J are TRBV6-6 and TRBJ2-2; the match to TRBD1 covers 7 bases. The J segment lost 3 bases and the V segment lost 6 bases, leaving 13 bases of the junction unmatched. The CDR3 has 17 amino acids. The germline V gene encodes CDR1 MNHNY and CDR2 SVGAGI (reference sequence). DNA of the CDR3: TGTGCCAGCAGCCGACCGGAGTGGGACAGCCACACCGGGGAGCTGTTTTTT. As protein: CASSRPEWDSHTGELFF.

The rearrangement links TRBV29-1 to TRBJ1-1; perhaps TRBD1 as D (6 bases). With 3 bases removed from V and 4 bases from J, the gap between germline ends came to 15 bases. CDR1 SQVTM and CDR2 ANQGSEA come from the germline V gene. The CDR3 consists of 14 residues. CDR3 sequence (DNA): TGCAGCGTTGATTCCAGGGGCCGTGCCACTGAAGCTTTCTTT. Protein product: CSVDSRGRATEAFF.

This chain joins TRBV10-2 and TRBJ2-2, with D perhaps TRBD2 (5 bases). Germline V gene lookup returns CDR1 WSHSY and CDR2 SAAADI. The CDR3 contains 13 residues. Trimming took 7 bases from V and 4 from J, leaving 10 bases between them. CDR3 protein: CASNGVGTGELFF. The CDR3 DNA sequence: TGCGCCAGCAACGGGGTCGGCACCGGGGAGCTGTTTTTT.

This chain uses TRBV4-3 with TRBJ2-5; 8 positions match TRBD1. The V and J ends lost 0 bases and 5 bases, in that order; junction bases with no gene match: 11. Germline lookup yields CDR1 LGHNA and CDR2 YSLEER. The CDR3 extends over 17 amino acids. The CDR3 region has the DNA TGCGCCAGCAGCCAAGATCTGGCAGGGGGCGCTTCGGAGACCCAGTACTTC. This codes for CASSQDLAGGASETQYF.

This clone was detected only a few times. The V call is TRBV28, the J call TRBJ1-5, with a weak D call TRBD1 (5 bases). The CDR3 extends over 15 amino acids. V was shortened by 3 bases and J by 6 bases, with 15 bases between the two germline ends. Per germline, CDR1 MDHEN and CDR2 SYDVKM. The CDR3 DNA reads TGTGCCAGCAGTTTGGGCTCAATGCAGGGTCAGCCCCAGCATTTT. Amino acids: CASSLGSMQGQPQHF.

The chain carries TRBV28 and TRBJ2-7; 10 nucleotides match TRBD1. Germline V lookup: CDR1 MDHEN, CDR2 SYDVKM. Germline trimming cut 6 bases from V and 4 bases from J; bases unmatched to any gene: 6. This CDR3 contains 14 residues. CDR3 in DNA: TGTGCCAGCAGACCGACAGGGGGCCGATACGAGCAGTACTTC. The encoded protein is CASRPTGGRYEQYF.

The CDR3 region has the DNA TGTGCCAGTACCACCCAGCGGGGATTAAGGGTCTCTGGAAACACCATATATTTT. Translated: CASTTQRGLRVSGNTIYF. This chain links TRBV19 with TRBJ1-3; D not certain. V lost 7 bases to trimming and J lost 0 bases, with 22 bases between them. The CDR3 covers 18 residues. In germline, CDR1 is LNHDA, CDR2 SQIVND (reference sequence).

The V call is TRBV6-2 or TRBV6-3, the J call TRBJ1-4; no clear D. Trimming removed 3 bases at V and 4 bases at J, with 12 bases between. The germline CDR1 and CDR2 sequences are MNHEY and SVGEGT. This CDR3 is 15 amino acids long. CDR3 region: CASSYSRRSNEKLFF. CDR3 DNA sequence: TGTGCCAGCAGTTATTCGCGTCGGAGTAATGAAAAACTGTTTTTT.

The V gene is TRBV28, the J gene TRBJ1-2; 7 bases align to TRBD1. V lost 8 bases to trimming and J lost 5 bases; unmatched junction nucleotides: 11. Looked up from germline, CDR1 is MDHEN and CDR2 is SYDVKM. This CDR3 is built from 14 residues. The DNA of the CDR3 is TGTGCCAGCGGAGGGACAGCTTCGCTTTATGGCTACACCTTC. This translates into CASGGTASLYGYTF.

This chain connects TRBV2 to TRBJ2-5; TRBD1 might be the D (5 bases). Trimming took off 8 bases at V and 0 bases at J, with 7 bases between the two ends. CDR3 size: 12 residues. Germline loops: CDR1 SNHLY, CDR2 FYNNEI. This chain's CDR3 is CASGADQETQYF. The CDR3 coding sequence is TGTGCCAGCGGGGCGGACCAAGAGACCCAGTACTTC. Full variable domain (missing parts from reference TRBV2 and TRBJ2-5): EPEVTQTPSHQVTQMGQEVILRCVPISNHLYFYWYRQILGQKVEFLVSFYNNEISEKSEIFDDQFSVERPDGSNFTLKIRSTKLEDSAMYFCASGADQETQYFGPGTRLLVL.

The chain employs TRBV11-3 and TRBJ1-2; D gene ambiguous. V was cut by 5 bases and J by 5 bases, with 15 bases left in between. From germline, CDR1 is SGHNT and CDR2 YENEEA. This CDR3 region has 14 residues. DNA of the CDR3: TGTGCCAGCAGCAGGCCGGGGTTTATATATGGCTACACCTTC. It is translated as CASSRPGFIYGYTF. Full variable domain (missing parts from reference TRBV11-3 and TRBJ1-2): EAGVVQSPRYKIIEKKQPVAFWCNPISGHNTLYWYLQNLGQGPELLIRYENEEAVDDSQLPKDRFSAERLKGVDSTLKIQPAELGDSAVYLCASSRPGFIYGYTFGSGTRLTVV.

The gene calls are TRBV19 and TRBJ2-3; a possible D gene is TRBD1 (6 bases). The germline CDR1 and CDR2 sequences are LNHDA and SQIVND (reference sequence). This CDR3 is 13 amino acids long. Trimming removed 10 bases from V and 1 base from J, with 12 bases in between. The CDR3 coding sequence is TGTGCCACGGCTGGGGGCCGCACAGATACGCAGTATTTT. It codes for CATAGGRTDTQYF.

The gene calls are TRBV10-2 and TRBJ1-1; D unresolved. Germline V CDR1 and CDR2: WSHSY, SAAADI. The length of the CDR3 is 15 residues. Trimming stripped 3 bases from V and 6 bases from J, with 17 bases between. The CDR3 nucleotides are TGCGCCAGCAGTGATGCCGCCCAGGTTACCGCTGAAGCTTTCTTT. Amino acid sequence: CASSDAAQVTAEAFF.

The CDR3 sequence: CASSPPGAGELFF. In nucleotides, the CDR3 is TGCGCCAGCAGCCCACCCGGGGCCGGGGAGCTGTTTTTT. The V call is TRBV4-3, the J call TRBJ2-2; D possibly corresponds to TRBD2 (5 bases). V gave up 4 bases and J gave up 6 bases, with 9 bases separating them. Germline CDR1 reads LGHNA; CDR2 reads YSLEER. The CDR3 has 13 residues.

The chain couples TRBV5-5 to TRBJ1-5, with D perhaps matching TRBD1 (5 bases). Germline CDR1 reads SGHKS; CDR2 reads YYEKEE (reference sequence). Trimming left V 3 bases short and J 0 bases short, with 16 bases between. This CDR3 has 17 amino acids. CDR3 protein: CASSSGLGGYSNQPQHF. Here the CDR3 DNA reads TGTGCCAGCAGCTCGGGACTCGGGGGGTATAGCAATCAGCCCCAGCATTTT. Based on the CDR3 plus reference TRBV5-5 and TRBJ1-5, the full variable domain is DAGVTQSPTHLIKTRGQQVTLRCSPISGHKSVSWYQQVLGQGPQFIFQYYEKEERGRGNFPDRFSARQFPNYSSELNVNALLLGDSALYLCASSSGLGGYSNQPQHFGDGTRLSIL.

The genes are TRBV6-2 or TRBV6-3 and TRBJ2-3; D possibly corresponds to TRBD1 (6 bases). V was clipped by 5 bases and J by 4 bases, with 10 bases between them. The CDR3 covers 13 residues. The germline gives CDR1 MNHEY, CDR2 SVGEGT. This CDR3 reads CASSDNRADTQYF. CDR3 nucleotide sequence: TGTGCCAGCAGTGACAACAGGGCAGATACGCAGTATTTT.

CDR3 sequence reads: CASSFLAGDSYEQYF. In DNA form, the CDR3 reads TGCGCCAGCAGCTTTCTAGCGGGAGACTCCTACGAGCAGTACTTC. This sequence joins TRBV5-1 and TRBJ2-7, with 10 bases identical to TRBD2. The CDR3 has 15 residues. J gave up 0 bases and V 2 bases, and 2 bases lay outside the gene matches. Germline V gene lookup returns CDR1 SGHRS and CDR2 YFSETQ.

This chain uses TRBV6-1 with TRBJ1-5; 7 positions agree with TRBD1. The germline gives CDR1 MNHNS, CDR2 SASEGT. The CDR3 contains 17 residues. V lost 3 bases, J lost 5 bases, and 13 bases stayed unmatched. This CDR3 reads CASSDSLRTGQYQPQHF. The CDR3 DNA is TGTGCCAGCAGTGATTCCTTAAGGACAGGACAATATCAGCCCCAGCATTTT.

The chain recombines TRBV19 with TRBJ2-1, with 8 positions matching TRBD2. The CDR3 covers 14 residues. V lost 2 bases to trimming and J lost 6 bases; unmatched junction nucleotides: 3. CDR1 and CDR2 (germline): LNHDA, SQIVND (reference sequence). Here the CDR3 reads CASSIRLALNEQFF. DNA for the CDR3: TGTGCCAGTAGTATAAGACTAGCGCTCAATGAGCAGTTCTTC.

The chain joins TRBV5-8 to TRBJ1-1; maybe TRBD1 (6 bases). Germline V lookup: CDR1 SGHTS, CDR2 YDEGEE. This CDR3 has 15 amino acids. The V gene lost 1 base and the J gene lost 2 bases, with 12 bases spanning the gap. Here the CDR3 DNA reads TGTGCCAGCAGCTTGTGGGCAGGGGAAAACACTGAAGCTTTCTTT. Amino acids: CASSLWAGENTEAFF.

This clone was observed a few times. The chain couples TRBV12-3 or TRBV12-4 to TRBJ2-5; the D gene is possibly TRBD1 (5 bases). The CDR3 loop spans 12 amino acids. The V and J ends lost 5 bases and 5 bases respectively, with 9 bases between them. CDR3 sequence reads: CASSPPGETQYF. For the CDR3, the DNA is TGTGCCAGCAGTCCGCCAGGGGAGACCCAGTACTTC.